Following are 31 T cell receptor beta chains from one sample sequenced in a study of spatial heterogeneity in lung cancer. Time point: sample taken at primary tumor resection. Tumor, nontumor lung or frozen PBMC supplied whole RNA that was sequenced unsorted. MiXCR was run by TCRdb on the 5' RACE reads, yielding one entry per CDR3 protein. The repertoire holds around 63,000 distinct CDR3 sequences, with 8.4% as singletons. Source: PBMCs, taken at surgery. These receptors were taken from a female donor with early-stage non-small cell lung cancer.

J is TRBJ1-5 and V is TRBV28, with D possibly being TRBD1 (6 bases). This CDR3 is built from 17 residues. CDR1 MDHEN and CDR2 SYDVKM come from the germline V gene. V was clipped by 6 bases and J by 6 bases, with 24 bases between them. In nucleotides, the CDR3 is TGTGCCAGCAGATACTCGGGACCACAGGGCAGGAGTCAGCCCCAGCATTTT. Protein: CASRYSGPQGRSQPQHF.

V is TRBV7-2 and J is TRBJ1-1; D call uncertain. V lost 0 bases to trimming and J lost 10 bases, with 6 bases between them. This CDR3 has 11 amino acids. From germline, CDR1 is SGHTA and CDR2 FQGNSA. CDR3 sequence reads: CASSLAGGAFF. The CDR3 region has the DNA TGTGCCAGCAGCTTAGCGGGTGGAGCTTTCTTT.

Ten or more counts support this clonotype. The chain is built from TRBV9 and TRBJ1-6, with D possibly being TRBD1 (6 bases). Per the germline V gene, CDR1 is SGDLS and CDR2 is YYNGEE. The CDR3 is 17 amino acids. V lost 4 bases to trimming and J lost 1 base, with 15 bases between them. The CDR3 nucleotides read TGTGCCAGCAGCCCCATACAGGGCGTATCCTATAATTCACCCCTCCACTTT. Its translation is CASSPIQGVSYNSPLHF.

At least ten counts were recorded for this clonotype. At one end the junction does not follow the germline gene, possibly because of a read error. The V gene is TRBV5-1, the J gene TRBJ2-3; TRBD2 matches 7 bases. Looked up from germline, CDR1 is SGHRS and CDR2 is YFSETQ. The CDR3 runs to 16 residues. In nucleotides, the CDR3 is TGCGCCAGCAGTTTGGGAGGGGTCTATCGCACAGATACGCAGTATTTT. This codes for CASSLGGVYRTDTQYF.

The sample holds a few counts of this clonotype. The CDR3, as DNA: TGCGCCAGCAGCTTGGCAGGCAGCACTAATGAAAAACTGTTTTTT. Its protein is CASSLAGSTNEKLFF. This chain joins TRBV5-1 and TRBJ1-4; unclear D gene. Trimming stripped 0 bases from V and 2 bases from J, with 8 bases between. The germline V gene has CDR1 SGHRS and CDR2 YFSETQ. The length of the CDR3 is 15 residues.

Within the sample, this clonotype is medium-sized (0.01 to 0.1%). This rearrangement joins TRBV5-5 to TRBJ2-5; 7 positions agree with TRBD1. With V trimmed by 1 base and J by 3 bases, 0 bases remained unmatched. Germline CDR1 is SGHKS and CDR2 is YYEKEE (reference sequence). The CDR3 sequence is 13 residues long. CDR3 nucleotide sequence: TGTGCCAGCAGCTTGACAGGGGAAGAGACCCAGTACTTC. Its protein product is CASSLTGEETQYF.

This clonotype came up many times. The rearrangement uses TRBV19 and TRBJ1-5, with D possibly TRBD1 on 6 matching bases. Trimming removed 5 bases at V and 5 bases at J, with 13 bases between. Germline CDR1 and CDR2: LNHDA and SQIVND (reference sequence). The CDR3 loop spans 14 amino acids. CDR3 coding DNA: TGTGCCAGTAGTCCACAGGGCTCGTATCAGCCCCAGCATTTT. Translated, it gives CASSPQGSYQPQHF.

The chain couples TRBV5-4 to TRBJ1-2; 12 bases line up with TRBD1. V lost 4 bases to trimming and J lost 0 bases; unmatched junction nucleotides: 4. The CDR3 runs to 16 residues. Per germline, CDR1 SGHNT and CDR2 YYREEE (reference sequence). The CDR3 coding sequence is TGTGCCAGCAGCCCGGGACAGGGGGCTACTAACTATGGCTACACCTTC. Its protein is CASSPGQGATNYGYTF.

The rearrangement links TRBV7-9 to TRBJ1-2, with a possible D match to TRBD1 (6 bases). Germline V CDR1 and CDR2: SEHNR, FQNEAQ (reference sequence). V lost 4 bases and J lost 4, with 16 bases in between. CDR3 size: 15 residues. The CDR3: CASSSTGQLVYGYTF. The CDR3 coding sequence is TGTGCCAGCAGCTCAACGGGACAACTTGTCTATGGCTACACCTTC.

This clonotype was picked up many times. The V call is TRBV28, the J call TRBJ2-3, with 7 nucleotides matching TRBD2. Germline lookup yields CDR1 MDHEN and CDR2 SYDVKM. The CDR3 spans 16 residues. The junction had 6 bases not matched to a gene; V was cut back by 3 bases and J by 0 bases. The CDR3, as DNA: TGTGCCAGCAGTTTGGCCGGGGGAGGGAGCACAGATACGCAGTATTTT. It translates to CASSLAGGGSTDTQYF.

This clonotype was seen ten or more times. The gene calls are TRBV7-8 and TRBJ1-6, with D unclear. CDR1 SGHVS and CDR2 FQNEAQ come from the germline V gene. V gave up 2 bases and J gave up 7 bases, with 12 bases separating them. This CDR3 comprises 15 residues. As DNA, the CDR3 is TGTGCCAGCAGCTTACGCCGATCGGAGAATTCACCCCTCCACTTT. Amino acids: CASSLRRSENSPLHF.

This chain connects TRBV7-3 to TRBJ1-1, with D perhaps matching TRBD1 (5 bases). CDR1 SGHTA and CDR2 FQGTGA come from the germline V gene. The CDR3 is 13 residues long. Trimming left V 5 bases short and J 7 bases short, with 14 bases between. The CDR3 sequence: CASSPGGGGEAFF. The CDR3 bases are TGTGCCAGCAGCCCGGGGGGAGGAGGTGAAGCTTTCTTT.

This clonotype was counted ten times or more. V is TRBV19 and J is TRBJ1-5, with D possibly being TRBD1 (5 bases). The V and J ends lost 7 bases and 4 bases respectively, with 11 bases between them. Germline CDR1 reads LNHDA; CDR2 reads SQIVND (reference sequence). CDR3 size: 13 residues. The CDR3 coding sequence is TGTGCCAGTACATCGGGGGAGAATCAGCCCCAGCATTTT. It encodes CASTSGENQPQHF.

The rearrangement uses TRBV20-1 and TRBJ2-5, with D perhaps TRBD1 (5 bases). CDR1 DFQATT and CDR2 SNEGSKA come from the germline V gene (reference sequence). The germline V and J ends were trimmed by 0 bases and 1 base, with 12 bases remaining between them. CDR3 length equals 15 residues. In DNA form, the CDR3 reads TGCAGTGCTAGAGATGGGGCCTCCCCCCAAGAGACCCAGTACTTC. This encodes CSARDGASPQETQYF.

This clonotype was recorded many times. This chain links TRBV6-2 or TRBV6-3 with TRBJ2-1, with 16 bases matching TRBD2. CDR3 length: 18 amino acids. The germline V gene has CDR1 MNHEY and CDR2 SVGEGT. With 5 bases clipped from V and 4 bases from J, the junction kept 8 bases outside the gene matches. CDR3 amino acids: CASSTGTSGGAWYNEQFF. The CDR3 DNA sequence: TGTGCCAGCAGTACCGGGACTAGCGGGGGGGCCTGGTACAATGAGCAGTTCTTC.

This chain connects TRBV5-1 to TRBJ2-3; 12 bases map to TRBD2. CDR3 length: 17 residues. Germline V lookup: CDR1 SGHRS, CDR2 YFSETQ. Germline trimming cut 3 bases from V and 4 bases from J; bases unmatched to any gene: 9. The CDR3 loop is CASSSTRTSGISDTQYF. CDR3 DNA sequence: TGCGCCAGCAGCTCCACTCGGACTAGCGGGATCTCAGATACGCAGTATTTT.

This clonotype was observed at least ten times. The chain combines TRBV4-1 with TRBJ2-1; tentatively, D is TRBD1 (7 bases). This CDR3 spans 15 amino acids. CDR1 is MGHRA, CDR2 YSYEKL, per germline. With 1 base removed from V and 5 bases from J, the gap between germline ends came to 12 bases. Written as DNA, the CDR3 is TGCGCCAGCAGCCAAGGGGCAGGGGGGAACAATGAGCAGTTCTTC. Amino acid sequence: CASSQGAGGNNEQFF.

There are many counts of this clonotype. CDR3 region: CASSLVSYEQYF. The DNA for the CDR3 is TGTGCCAGCAGCTTAGTTAGTTACGAGCAGTACTTC. The chain uses TRBV7-8 and TRBJ2-7; D gene unclear. The ends were cut back, 1 base at V and 4 bases at J, with 5 bases in the middle. The CDR3 extends over 12 amino acids. Germline assignment: CDR1 SGHVS and CDR2 FQNEAQ.

This clonotype was seen a handful of times. The chain joins TRBV5-8 to TRBJ2-3; D remains unclear. Trimming removed 0 bases at V and 0 bases at J, with 5 bases between. This CDR3 is 14 amino acids long. Germline CDR1 SGHTS, CDR2 YDEGEE. The CDR3 is CASSLGVSTDTQYF. The CDR3 DNA reads TGTGCCAGCAGCTTGGGAGTTAGCACAGATACGCAGTATTTT.

The sample holds a few counts of this clonotype. The chain has TRBV15 and TRBJ1-4, with TRBD1 as a possible D gene (6 bases). Trimming cost V 1 base and J 3 bases, with 18 bases left between them. The CDR3 extends over 18 amino acids. Germline values: CDR1 LNHNV, CDR2 YYDKDF (reference sequence). CDR3 sequence (DNA): TGTGCCACCAGCAGAGGTGCGACAGGAGCTCGGGCTAATGAAAAACTGTTTTTT. Translating it yields CATSRGATGARANEKLFF.

The chain has TRBV18 and TRBJ2-2; 7 bases match TRBD1. This CDR3 is 16 amino acids long. Germline CDR1 is KGHSH and CDR2 is LQKENI. V was clipped by 3 bases and J by 2 bases; unmatched bases: 6. The CDR3 sequence: CASSPSGQTNTGELFF. The CDR3 nucleotides read TGTGCCAGCTCACCTTCGGGACAGACAAACACCGGGGAGCTGTTTTTT.

This clonotype occurred many times. This chain links TRBV25-1 with TRBJ2-1, with D unclear. Trimming cost V 4 bases and J 8 bases, with 12 bases left between them. Germline V gives CDR1 MGHDK, CDR2 SYGVNS. CDR3 length: 13 amino acids. The CDR3 nucleotides read TGTGCCAGCAGTGCCTTTACTTGGGATGAGCAGTTCTTC. This codes for CASSAFTWDEQFF.

The sample holds a few counts of this clonotype. The chain links TRBV5-1 to TRBJ1-6; a possible D gene is TRBD1 (5 bases). Germline V gives CDR1 SGHRS, CDR2 YFSETQ. The CDR3 runs 15 residues. Deletions cut 4 bases from V and 8 bases from J, with 16 bases between. The chain's CDR3 is CASSPQRGRDSPLHF. The CDR3 bases are TGCGCCAGCAGCCCTCAGAGGGGTCGGGATTCACCCCTCCACTTT.

The chain has TRBV2 and TRBJ2-6; D is unresolved. The V and J ends lost 6 bases and 0 bases respectively, with 12 bases between them. Germline loops: CDR1 SNHLY, CDR2 FYNNEI. The CDR3 extends over 16 amino acids. CDR3 loop: CASRRNAVSGANVLTF. The CDR3 DNA follows: TGTGCCAGCAGAAGGAATGCTGTCTCTGGGGCCAACGTCCTGACTTTC.

This clonotype was seen ten or more times. V and J are TRBV5-1 and TRBJ2-1, with D possibly being TRBD2 (6 bases). The CDR3 consists of 16 residues. V was pared by 3 bases and J by 3 bases, with 16 bases between. The germline V gene encodes CDR1 SGHRS and CDR2 YFSETQ. CDR3 protein: CASSYVLAGNYNEQFF. The CDR3 nucleotides read TGCGCCAGCAGCTATGTCCTCGCGGGGAACTACAATGAGCAGTTCTTC.

Ten or more counts support this clonotype. This rearrangement joins TRBV5-1 to TRBJ1-1, with D unresolved. V lost 0 bases and J 3 bases, leaving 18 bases between the germline ends. Looked up from germline, CDR1 is SGHRS and CDR2 is YFSETQ. This CDR3 is 17 amino acids long. The CDR3 nucleotides are TGCGCCAGCAGCTTGGGGGGAGGATCCTGGCTTTACACTGAAGCTTTCTTT. Translating gives CASSLGGGSWLYTEAFF. Based on the CDR3 plus reference TRBV5-1 and TRBJ1-1, the full variable domain is KAGVTQTPRYLIKTRGQQVTLSCSPISGHRSVSWYQQTPGQGLQFLFEYFSETQRNKGNFPGRFSGRQFSNSRSEMNVSTLELGDSALYLCASSLGGGSWLYTEAFFGQGTRLTVV.

The table lists this clonotype with a few counts. The chain combines TRBV7-6 with TRBJ2-2; D is possibly TRBD2 (6 bases). The CDR3 is 15 residues long. V was cut by 7 bases and J by 2 bases, with 14 bases left in between. Looked up from germline, CDR1 is SGHVS and CDR2 is FNYEAQ. CDR3 sequence: CASKEGPFNTGELFF. The CDR3 DNA sequence: TGTGCCAGCAAGGAGGGGCCTTTCAACACCGGGGAGCTGTTTTTT.

This clonotype has more than one count but fewer than ten. The rearrangement links TRBV15 to TRBJ1-1, with D tentatively TRBD1 (5 bases). The V and J ends lost 5 bases and 2 bases respectively, with 15 bases between them. The germline gives CDR1 LNHNV, CDR2 YYDKDF (reference sequence). The CDR3 spans 15 residues. The CDR3 DNA reads TGTGCCACCAGCGGAGGGACCGCTAGTAACACTGAAGCTTTCTTT. Translated: CATSGGTASNTEAFF.

This clonotype was seen at least ten times. V and J are TRBV20-1 and TRBJ2-5, with 10 bases identical to TRBD2. CDR3 size: 14 residues. Germline V gene sequence: CDR1 DFQATT, CDR2 SNEGSKA (reference sequence). The V and J ends lost 3 bases and 5 bases, in that order; junction bases with no gene match: 6. As DNA, the CDR3 is TGCAGTGCTAGGGGGGGACTAGCGACTGAGACCCAGTACTTC. Its protein product is CSARGGLATETQYF.

This clonotype has ten or more counts. The CDR3 bases are TGTGCCAGCAGAAGGACAGGGCGAGATACGCAGTATTTT. It translates to CASRRTGRDTQYF. The chain employs TRBV5-4 and TRBJ2-3, with TRBD1 matching over 8 bases. V shed 5 bases and J 5 bases; nucleotides not matched to a gene: 4. The CDR3 runs to 13 residues. Germline CDR1 and CDR2: SGHNT and YYREEE (reference sequence).

This clonotype was found a few times. The rearrangement joins TRBV12-3 or TRBV12-4 to TRBJ1-1; no clear D. The CDR3 is 12 amino acids. V gave up 11 bases and J gave up 0 bases, with 10 bases separating them. The CDR3 DNA reads as TGTGCCCAGGCGGGCTTGAACACTGAAGCTTTCTTT. It translates to CAQAGLNTEAFF.